The 17 T cell receptor beta chains below all came from one sample that was sequenced in a study of blood T cells in healthy people across ages. A second PCR, run for roughly 7 to 12 cycles, used a sample-barcoded 5' primer plus a J-beta primer mix. MiXCR was run by TCRdb on the 5' RACE reads, yielding one entry per CDR3 protein. The sample lists more than 800,000 distinct CDR3 sequences; under 30% were seen once. Sequencing was carried out using blood. The receptors stem from a woman older than 75 in good health.

This clonotype was detected ten times or more. The rearrangement uses TRBV10-3 and TRBJ1-2; 7 nucleotides line up with TRBD1. Germline V lookup: CDR1 ENHRY, CDR2 SYGVKD. The CDR3 has 13 amino acids. The J segment lost 3 bases and the V segment lost 5 bases, leaving 3 bases of the junction unmatched. DNA for the CDR3: TGTGCCATCAGTCGGGACAGCTACTATGGCTACACCTTC. Residues: CAISRDSYYGYTF.

This clonotype was seen at least ten times. V gene TRBV5-6 combines with J gene TRBJ2-5; 9 nucleotides agree with TRBD2. The CDR3 runs 18 residues. V trimming: 6 bases; J trimming: 5 bases; junction bases outside the gene matches: 20. Germline lookup yields CDR1 SGHDT and CDR2 YYEEEE. The CDR3 DNA follows: TGTGCCAGCAAACGCACGGGGATCGCGCGGGGGGGAGTGGAGACCCAGTACTTC. Its translation is CASKRTGIARGGVETQYF.

Many counts were recorded for this clonotype. The CDR3, as DNA: TGCGCCAGCAGCCAAGAGTGGACAGAAGAGACCCAGTACTTC. Translation gives CASSQEWTEETQYF. The chain joins TRBV4-3 to TRBJ2-5; D possibly corresponds to TRBD1 (6 bases). V was trimmed by 0 bases and J by 3 bases, leaving 8 bases between them. This CDR3 is built from 14 residues. In germline, CDR1 is LGHNA, CDR2 YSLEER.

This clonotype was seen at least ten times. V is TRBV4-3 and J is TRBJ2-1; 10 bases are shared with TRBD1. The trim removed 3 bases at V and 9 bases at J, leaving 8 bases unmatched. Germline CDR1 LGHNA, CDR2 YSLEER. The CDR3 sequence is 15 residues long. The CDR3 bases are TGCGCCAGCAGCCACGGACAGGGGGACCTCGGTGAGCAGTTCTTC. Translation: CASSHGQGDLGEQFF.

This clonotype has a handful of counts. This may arise from a read error, as a much more abundant clone is one base away. This sequence joins TRBV15 and TRBJ1-1; D perhaps matches TRBD1 (6 bases). The germline V gene has CDR1 LNHNV and CDR2 YYDKDF (reference sequence). CDR3 length: 14 amino acids. Trimming took off 3 bases at V and 12 bases at J, with 20 bases between the two ends. The CDR3 DNA reads as TGTGCCACCAGCAGGGACGGACAGAGGGCTCGCCCTTTCTTT. Translation gives CATSRDGQRARPFF.

This clonotype was counted many times. V gene TRBV7-2 combines with J gene TRBJ2-1; TRBD1 might be the D (6 bases). Germline-derived CDR1 and CDR2 are SGHTA and FQGNSA. The CDR3 length is 17 residues. V lost 1 base, J lost 6 bases, and 19 bases lay in between. For the CDR3, the DNA is TGTGCCAGCAGCTTAGAGCCCTTGAGGGGGAGCGTCAATGAGCAGTTCTTC. It codes for CASSLEPLRGSVNEQFF.

The V call is TRBV30, the J call TRBJ2-1; 9 nucleotides align to TRBD2. The CDR3 length is 14 residues. The V and J ends lost 7 bases and 6 bases, in that order; junction bases with no gene match: 10. Looked up from germline, CDR1 is GTSNPN and CDR2 is SVGIG (reference sequence). The CDR3 is CAYDSGSGGNEQFF. CDR3 nucleotides: TGTGCCTATGATAGCGGGAGCGGGGGCAATGAGCAGTTCTTC.

The sample holds a few counts of this clonotype. The V and J genes are TRBV21-1 and TRBJ2-7; the table's TRBD1 call for D was not verified on the DNA. TRBV21-1 is assigned pseudogene status. This CDR3 region has 17 residues. CDR3 coding DNA: TGTGCCAGCAACAATCAGGGACGGGACCGAACCACCTACGAGCAGTACTTC. Its protein product is CASNNQGRDRTTYEQYF.

Notes on this clonotype: One end of the junction is discordant with germline, which a read error may explain. The V gene is TRBV6-1, the J gene TRBJ1-5, with 9 bases fitting TRBD1. The CDR3 extends over 16 amino acids. The germline V gene has CDR1 MNHNS and CDR2 SASEGT. The CDR3 nucleotides read TGTGCCAACAGTGTGCCGGGACAGGGTAGCTGGCAGCCCCAGCATTTT. This encodes CANSVPGQGSWQPQHF.

This clonotype was picked up a small number of times. The V gene is TRBV5-1, the J gene TRBJ1-2, with TRBD1 as a possible D gene (6 bases). CDR1 is SGHRS and CDR2 is YFSETQ in the germline V gene. V lost 0 bases to trimming and J lost 3 bases, with 15 bases between them. This CDR3 is built from 16 residues. The CDR3 DNA is TGCGCCAGCAGCTTGGAGGGGGACATTAGCTACTATGGCTACACCTTC. It is translated as CASSLEGDISYYGYTF.

Notes on this clonotype: Possible read error: a much larger clone is one base away. The chain joins TRBV6-5 to TRBJ1-2; 8 positions agree with TRBD1. Germline V gene sequence: CDR1 MNHEY, CDR2 SVGAGI. Trimming took 6 bases from V and 8 from J; bases not matched to a gene: 11. This CDR3 contains 14 residues. The CDR3 DNA is TGTGCCAGCAGGCCTCGGACAGGGATTGGCGGCTACACCTTC. It yields the protein CASRPRTGIGGYTF.

This clonotype appeared a few times. This sequence joins TRBV29-1 and TRBJ1-2; maybe TRBD1 (6 bases). The V end was cut by 5 bases, the J end by 4 bases, with 14 bases between. This CDR3 has 13 amino acids. CDR1 and CDR2 from the germline V gene are SQVTM and ANQGSEA. The CDR3 reads CSVHKTGLYGYTF. The CDR3 DNA sequence: TGCAGCGTTCATAAGACAGGACTCTATGGCTACACCTTC.

This clonotype was recorded once. This chain uses TRBV5-4 with TRBJ1-2; weak D call: TRBD1 (5 bases). V was pared by 3 bases and J by 3 bases, with 12 bases between. There are 14 residues in the CDR3. CDR1 and CDR2 (germline): SGHNT, YYREEE (reference sequence). The CDR3 DNA reads as TGTGCCAGCAGCTCCGACAGCTCTTACTATGGCTACACCTTC. Translated, it gives CASSSDSSYYGYTF.

The CDR3 protein is CASSSTYREAEQYF. The CDR3 nucleotides are TGCGCCAGCAGCTCTACGTACCGGGAGGCCGAGCAGTACTTC. The V call is TRBV5-1, the J call TRBJ2-5; 7 nucleotides agree with TRBD2. The J call could be wrong; TRBJ2-7 is a better fit for the DNA end. Germline CDR1 SGHRS, CDR2 YFSETQ. This CDR3 comprises 14 residues.

This clonotype has more than one count but fewer than ten. The chain uses TRBV6-7 and TRBJ2-2; 8 nucleotides align to TRBD1. TRBV6-7 is an ORF; its function is uncertain. The V and J ends lost 6 bases and 6 bases, in that order; junction bases with no gene match: 6. The CDR3 is 14 residues long. The CDR3 protein is CASRQGEEAGELFF. In DNA, the CDR3 is TGTGCCAGCAGACAGGGGGAAGAAGCCGGGGAGCTGTTTTTT.

The CDR3 is CASSRRGAGQETQYF. The CDR3 DNA sequence: TGTGCCAGTAGTAGGAGGGGGGCAGGCCAAGAGACCCAGTACTTC. V usage is TRBV19 and J usage is TRBJ2-5; D is tentatively TRBD1 or TRBD2 (6 bases each). CDR1 LNHDA and CDR2 SQIVND come from the germline V gene (reference sequence). The CDR3 length is 15 residues. Between the trimmed V and J ends, which lost 4 bases and 1 base, there was a span of 13 bases.

In this sample, this clonotype turned up many times. CDR3 bases: TGTGCCAGCCGAGGAACATTGTCCTACAATGAGCAGTTCTTC. It codes for CASRGTLSYNEQFF. The J gene is TRBJ2-1, the V gene TRBV12-3 or TRBV12-4; no definite D call. This CDR3 is built from 14 residues. Trimming stripped 8 bases from V and 1 base from J, with 12 bases between.